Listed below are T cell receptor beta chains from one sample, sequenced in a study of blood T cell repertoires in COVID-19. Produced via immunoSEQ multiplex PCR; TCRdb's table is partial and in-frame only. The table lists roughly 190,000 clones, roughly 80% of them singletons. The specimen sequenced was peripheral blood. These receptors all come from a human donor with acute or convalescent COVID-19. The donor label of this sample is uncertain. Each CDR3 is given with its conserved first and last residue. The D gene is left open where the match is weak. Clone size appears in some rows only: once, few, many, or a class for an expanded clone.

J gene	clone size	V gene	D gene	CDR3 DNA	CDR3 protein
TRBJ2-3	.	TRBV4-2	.	TGTGCCAGCAGCCAACCCCCCAAGGGGGGGTCTAGCACAGATACGCAGTATTTT	CASSQPPKGGSSTDTQYF
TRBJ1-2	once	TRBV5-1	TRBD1	TGCGCCAGCAGCTTGGGCCCAGGGGGCGCGAGGGGCTACACCTTC	CASSLGPGGARGYTF
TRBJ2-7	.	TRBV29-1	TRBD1	TGCAGCGTTGGCGGGACAGGGGGCGACGAGCAGTACTTC	CSVGGTGGDEQYF
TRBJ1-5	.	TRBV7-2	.	TGTGCCAGCAGCTCGCAACAGGACAAGCCCCAGCATTTT	CASSSQQDKPQHF
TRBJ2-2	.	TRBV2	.	TGTGCCAGCAGGATCAGGGTCACCGGGGAGCTGTTTTTT	CASRIRVTGELFF
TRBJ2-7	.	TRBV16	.	TGTGCCAGCAGCCAATCAGGGCAGGGAAGAGAGCAGTACTTC	CASSQSGQGREQYF
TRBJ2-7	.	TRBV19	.	TGTGCCAGTAGTCATGGGAGCTACGAGCAGTACTTC	CASSHGSYEQYF
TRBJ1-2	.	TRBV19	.	TGTGCCAGCCGTAGTCCCGGGACACTCAACTATGGCTACACCTTC	CASRSPGTLNYGYTF
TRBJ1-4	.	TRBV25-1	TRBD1	TGTGCCAGCAGTGTCGCAGGACAGGGGGTACTGTTTTTT	CASSVAGQGVLFF
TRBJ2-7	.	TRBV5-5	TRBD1	TGTGCCAGCAGTCCGGACAGGTCCTACGAGCAGTACTTC	CASSPDRSYEQYF
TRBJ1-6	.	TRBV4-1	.	TGCGCCAGCAGCCAAGAAGCCCTGAGCTCCTATAATTCACCCCTCCACTTT	CASSQEALSSYNSPLHF
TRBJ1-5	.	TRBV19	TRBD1	TGTGCCAGTAGTGGAACCGGGACAGGCATCACCCAGCATTTT	CASSGTGTGITQHF
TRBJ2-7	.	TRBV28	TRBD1	TGTGCCAGCACTTCCCAGCGGACAGGGTATGACGAGCAGTACTTC	CASTSQRTGYDEQYF
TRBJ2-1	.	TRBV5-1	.	TGCGCCAGCAGCTCTGGACAGACGCGCAATGAGCAGTTCTTC	CASSSGQTRNEQFF
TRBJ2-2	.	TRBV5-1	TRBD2	TGCGCCAGCACCGAACTAGCGGGAGAGGTCGGGGAGCTGTTTTTT	CASTELAGEVGELFF
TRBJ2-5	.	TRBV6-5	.	TGTGCCAGCAGTTACTCGCCCCAGGGGCCGGAGACCCAGTACTTC	CASSYSPQGPETQYF
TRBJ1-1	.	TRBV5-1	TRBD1	TGCGCCAGCAGCATGTCGACAGGGAACGCTGAAGCTTTCTTT	CASSMSTGNAEAFF